The T cell receptor beta chain under discussion was sequenced for a study of neurological immune-mediated disorders. CDR3 length: 16 residues. V was clipped by 4 bases and J by 0 bases, with 14 bases between them. Germline V gives CDR1 SGHRS, CDR2 YFSETQ. 5'RACE employing 10-nucleotide random UMIs yielded the cDNA. TCRdb re-derived calls from the 5' RACE reads in MiXCR, one entry per CDR3 protein. The repertoire holds some 47,000 distinct CDR3 sequences, with 20% to 25% as singletons. Time point in this sample: technical triplicate 3. The unsorted libraries originated from 2 million PBMCs that had been stored at -80 C. This clonotype has a count of ten or more.

The chain links TRBV5-1 to TRBJ2-1; no clear D gene. This sequence was found in a man in his sixties with HTLV-1-associated myelopathy (HAM/TSP). Sample: PBMCs. CDR3 in amino acids: CASSRPPTSSYNEQFF. CDR3 bases: TGCGCCAGCAGCCGGCCCCCCACAAGCTCCTACAATGAGCAGTTCTTC.